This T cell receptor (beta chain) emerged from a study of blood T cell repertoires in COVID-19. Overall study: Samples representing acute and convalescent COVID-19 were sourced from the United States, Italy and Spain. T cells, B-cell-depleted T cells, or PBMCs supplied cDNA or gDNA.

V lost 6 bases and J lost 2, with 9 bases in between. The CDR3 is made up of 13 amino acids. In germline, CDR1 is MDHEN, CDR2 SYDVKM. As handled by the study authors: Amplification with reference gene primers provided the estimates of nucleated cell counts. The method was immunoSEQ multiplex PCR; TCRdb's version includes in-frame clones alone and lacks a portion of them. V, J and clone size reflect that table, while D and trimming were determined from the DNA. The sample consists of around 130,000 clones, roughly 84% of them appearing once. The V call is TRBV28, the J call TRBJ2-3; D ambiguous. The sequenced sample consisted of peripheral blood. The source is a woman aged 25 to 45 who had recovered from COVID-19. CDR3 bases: TGTGCCAGCAGCCCCCCTCCCACAGATACGCAGTATTTT. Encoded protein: CASSPPPTDTQYF.